This TCR beta chain was identified during a study of T cell responses to AZD1222 COVID-19 vaccine. General study points: Among the donors, most were white British and more were female, and clonal diversity was possibly underestimated. At 160-218 and 743-854, vaccine-associated CD4 TCRs were dominant, and they spanned spike. Targets within unmutated variant regions were reportedly found for nearly half of spike-specific TCRs. Baseline antibody screening turned up just six seropositive AZD1222 recipients.

Generated by immunoSEQ multiplex PCR, the TCRdb table keeps only in-frame clones and is missing some. The table has some 140,000 clones, roughly nine tenths seen once; the top ten hold about 3%. The CDR3 has 14 amino acids. From germline, CDR1 is MNHEY and CDR2 SMNVEV (reference sequence). The V gene end was trimmed by 4 bases and the J gene end by 7 bases; junction bases not matched to a gene: 9. Notes on this clone: Its antigen is as yet unknown.

The sample here was peripheral blood, taken on day 0 of AZD1222 vaccination. This TCR was recovered from an adult in good health. The gene calls are TRBV27 and TRBJ2-7; TRBD1 matches at 8 bases. The CDR3, as DNA: TGTGCCAGCAGTTACATGGGAACAGGGGGGGAGCAGTACTTC. Translating gives CASSYMGTGGEQYF.